This T cell receptor beta chain emerged from a study of T cell responses to AZD1222 COVID-19 vaccine. The method was immunoSEQ multiplex PCR; TCRdb's version includes in-frame clones alone and lacks a portion of them. The sample consists of nearly 110,000 clones, 70% to 90% of them appearing once. The CDR3 is 14 residues long. Germline V lookup: CDR1 MNHEY, CDR2 SVGAGI. Deletions cut 5 bases from V and 4 bases from J, with 11 bases between. The gene calls are TRBV6-5 and TRBJ1-4; the D gene is possibly TRBD1 (6 bases). This clonotype was sampled from an adult who received the AZD1222 COVID-19 vaccine. The input for sequencing was peripheral blood, taken 28 days after the second AZD1222 dose. CDR3 region: CASSRTVYNEKLFF. DNA for the CDR3: TGTGCCAGCAGTAGGACAGTGTATAATGAAAAACTGTTTTTT.